Listed below are T cell receptor beta chains from one sample, sequenced in a study of PD-1 blockade in mismatch repair-deficient tumors. TCRdb's table, derived via immunoSEQ multiplex PCR, lists solely in-frame clones and lacks some. The sample carries about 40,000 clones, around 75% recorded once. The sequenced sample was peripheral blood, obtained 4 weeks after starting pembrolizumab. Every receptor here comes from an adult with mismatch repair-deficient cancer. The CDR3 runs from the conserved cysteine through the conserved F or W.

cdr3_aa	v_call	j_call	cdr3_length
CASSTGRANYGYTF	TRBV6-5	TRBJ1-2	14
CASSQDRASLETQYF	TRBV4-3	TRBJ2-5	15
CASSLEAGGGETQYF	TRBV11-2	TRBJ2-5	15
CASSPTDQSISGNTIYF	TRBV5-1	TRBJ1-3	17
CASSKPGEQSSYNEQFF	TRBV21-1	TRBJ2-1	17
CASSRPPYQETQYF	TRBV6-1	TRBJ2-5	14
CASSPHTYLNYGYTF	TRBV27	TRBJ1-2	15
CAIKPGRTDTQYF	TRBV10-3	TRBJ2-3	13
CASSPKPTLNTEAFF	TRBV4-1	TRBJ1-1	15
CASSLWGDTQYF	TRBV11-2	TRBJ2-3	12
CASSPRGGRGTEAFF	TRBV19	TRBJ1-1	15
CASSPDGAGSYNEQFF	TRBV7-9	TRBJ2-1	16
CASSQPRTGSYNEQFF	TRBV4-1	TRBJ2-1	16
CASCRDSKYEQYF	TRBV6-1	.	13
CASSPKRPGQQNEKLFF	TRBV7-9	TRBJ1-4	17
CASSLARTSGETQYF	TRBV7-9	TRBJ2-5	15
CASTGGVQHTQYF	TRBV4-1	TRBJ2-3	13
CASSQGVAANYGYTF	TRBV4-1	TRBJ1-2	15
CARSSTRGHEETQYF	TRBV5-3	TRBJ2-5	15
CASSPTLSYEQYF	TRBV4-1	TRBJ2-7	13
CSVQVGRGLSAQGTF	TRBV29-1	TRBJ1-2	15
CARILAGTGVNEQFF	TRBV7-5	TRBJ2-1	15
CASSLRTGGLETQYF	TRBV7-9	TRBJ2-5	15